The 10 T cell receptor beta chains below come from one sample, sequenced in a study of response to subunit inactivated influenza vaccine. TCRdb reprocessed the RT-PCR reads via MiXCR and lists one record per CDR3 protein. The repertoire has about 700,000 distinct CDR3 sequences, 15% to 19% of them found once; the top ten carry 11%. Sequencing was performed on PBMCs from blood, taken 11 to 12 days after vaccination. These receptors originate from a man in his fifties who received an inactivated influenza vaccine.

The table lists this clonotype with a few counts. V gene TRBV6-1 combines with J gene TRBJ1-6, with D unclear. Germline CDR1 reads MNHNS; CDR2 reads SASEGT. The V gene lost 2 bases and the J gene lost 13 bases, with 15 bases spanning the gap. The CDR3 spans 14 residues. This chain's CDR3 is CASSEFVLNWPLHF. CDR3 DNA: TGTGCCAGCAGTGAATTCGTCCTCAATTGGCCCCTCCACTTT.

The chain carries TRBV5-1 and TRBJ2-5, with TRBD2 identical over 10 bases. V shed 0 bases, J shed 0 bases, and the junction held 8 bases outside the gene matches. This CDR3 contains 18 residues. In germline, CDR1 is SGHRS, CDR2 YFSETQ. CDR3 in DNA: TGCGCCAGCAGCTTGGTTTTAGCGGGGGGTTCTTACCAAGAGACCCAGTACTTC. Translating it yields CASSLVLAGGSYQETQYF. The entire variable domain, with the rest obtained from reference TRBV5-1 and TRBJ2-5, is as follows: KAGVTQTPRYLIKTRGQQVTLSCSPISGHRSVSWYQQTPGQGLQFLFEYFSETQRNKGNFPGRFSGRQFSNSRSEMNVSTLELGDSALYLCASSLVLAGGSYQETQYFGPGTRLLVL.

A few counts support this clonotype. The CDR3 is CASSLLAGDAVYEQYF. CDR3 sequence (DNA): TGTGCCAGCAGTTTGTTAGCGGGAGATGCTGTTTACGAGCAGTACTTC. The chain recombines TRBV27 with TRBJ2-7; TRBD2 aligns across 9 bases. The V gene end was trimmed by 3 bases and the J gene end by 4 bases; junction bases not matched to a gene: 10. Germline CDR1 MNHEY, CDR2 SMNVEV (reference sequence). The CDR3 covers 16 residues.

The genes are TRBV6-2 or TRBV6-3 and TRBJ2-1, with 8 bases aligning to TRBD2. In germline, CDR1 is MNHEY, CDR2 SVGEGT. This CDR3 has 16 amino acids. The V gene end was trimmed by 2 bases and the J gene end by 7 bases; junction bases not matched to a gene: 10. The CDR3 loop is CASSYGSGVASNEQFF. For the CDR3, the DNA is TGTGCCAGCAGTTACGGTAGCGGGGTCGCTTCGAATGAGCAGTTCTTC.

This clonotype was counted only a few times. The chain links TRBV6-5 to TRBJ2-5, with TRBD2 identical over 12 bases. This CDR3 is built from 17 residues. With V trimmed by 1 base and J by 5 bases, 8 bases remained unmatched. Germline V gives CDR1 MNHEY, CDR2 SVGAGI. In nucleotides, the CDR3 is TGTGCCAGCAGTTACTTGTCGACTAGCGGGAGAATTGAGACCCAGTACTTC. Its translation: CASSYLSTSGRIETQYF.

CDR3 protein: CSARVPGGDTQYF. For the CDR3, the DNA is TGCAGTGCTAGAGTCCCAGGGGGAGATACGCAGTATTTT. The chain carries TRBV20-1 and TRBJ2-3; 7 bases map to TRBD1. Germline-derived CDR1 and CDR2 are DFQATT and SNEGSKA (reference sequence). Trimming removed 1 base from V and 5 bases from J; junction bases left unmatched: 3. CDR3 length: 13 amino acids.

This clonotype was detected many times. The chain carries TRBV7-9 and TRBJ1-4; 7 positions match TRBD1. This CDR3 spans 14 amino acids. CDR1 SEHNR and CDR2 FQNEAQ come from the germline V gene (reference sequence). The junction had 5 bases not matched to a gene; V was cut back by 5 bases and J by 5 bases. The CDR3 nucleotides are TGTGCCAGCAGCCAGGGACAGCTAAATGAAAAACTGTTTTTT. Its protein is CASSQGQLNEKLFF.

This clonotype has ten or more counts. The V call is TRBV29-1, the J call TRBJ1-3; D remains ambiguous. The CDR3 totals 12 residues. The V end lost 3 bases, the J end lost 2 bases, and 5 bases lay between the germline ends. The germline gives CDR1 SQVTM, CDR2 ANQGSEA. The CDR3: CSVDSPGNTIYF. As DNA, the CDR3 is TGCAGCGTTGACAGCCCTGGAAACACCATATATTTT. The full variable domain, rest sourced from reference TRBV29-1 and TRBJ1-3, is SAVISQKPSRDICQRGTSLTIQCQVDSQVTMMFWYRQQPGQSLTLIATANQGSEATYESGFVIDKFPISRPNLTFSTLTVSNMSPEDSSIYLCSVDSPGNTIYFGEGSWLTVV.

This clonotype was counted between two and nine times. The chain uses TRBV12-3 or TRBV12-4 and TRBJ2-2; 8 bases fit TRBD1. The ends lost 7 bases at V and 13 bases at J; junction bases unmatched: 14. The CDR3 contains 14 residues. The CDR3 protein is CASTTGQARRGLFF. The CDR3 DNA reads as TGTGCCAGCACGACGGGACAGGCCCGTCGTGGGCTGTTTTTT.

This chain uses TRBV20-1 with TRBJ1-5; D is unclear. Looked up from germline, CDR1 is DFQATT and CDR2 is SNEGSKA (reference sequence). The CDR3 length is 14 residues. Trimming pared 1 base from V and 4 bases from J, leaving 11 bases between. CDR3 residues: CSARAPTTNQPQHF. The CDR3 DNA reads TGCAGTGCTAGAGCGCCCACTACGAATCAGCCCCAGCATTTT.